This TCR beta chain derives from a study of blood T cells in healthy people across ages. This clonotype has a handful of counts. The V gene lost 5 bases and the J gene lost 6 bases, with 17 bases spanning the gap. The CDR3 contains 14 residues. Germline V gene lookup returns CDR1 SGHTA and CDR2 FQGNSA. PCR was performed a second time for 7 to 11 cycles using a sample-barcoded 5' primer and a J-beta primer mix. TCRdb reprocessed the 5' RACE reads with MiXCR, giving one entry per CDR3 protein. The repertoire includes roughly 800,000 distinct CDR3 sequences, roughly 25% of them detected once, and more than 8% sits in the top ten. These data were also filed under a second study, of T cells of mothers and their children.

The specimen was blood. The V call is TRBV7-2, the J call TRBJ2-7, with D possibly TRBD1 on 5 matching bases. The source of this sequence is a boy aged 5-17 years in good health. This CDR3 is CASSRRSVGAEQYF. The CDR3 region has the DNA TGTGCCAGCAGCCGGCGGAGCGTAGGGGCCGAGCAGTACTTC.